This T cell receptor (beta chain) was sequenced for a study of TIL therapy for anti-PD-1-resistant metastatic lung cancer (dated by TCRdb to the early 2020s). Regarding the complete study: Before any PD-1/PD-L1 blockade was given, tumors were harvested, nivolumab was then administered, and patients who progressed went on to receive lymphodepletion, an infusion of expanded TIL, and IL-2. T cell receptor beta sequencing of tumor and peripheral blood served to follow clonotypes across the tumor, the expanded TIL product, and serial blood samples. The cohort was predominantly lung adenocarcinoma, with several EGFR-mutant and two ALK-rearranged tumors, and half of patients were current or former smokers. Across the cohort, whole-exome sequencing showed a median non-synonymous tumor mutation burden of 1.5 mutations per megabase. A median age of roughly 54 years (range about 35-75) and a median tumor PD-L1 proportion score of 4.5% to 6.5% were recorded among enrolled patients.

Taken from the germline V gene, the CDR1 and CDR2 loops are SGHRS and YFSETQ. Cut back by 0 bases and 0 bases, the V and J ends lie 13 bases apart. The CDR3 measures 17 amino acids from cysteine to phenylalanine. Only the CDR3 DNA is retained, 51 bases long and in frame from the first base. The immunoSEQ v3 hsTCRB kit was used to amplify TCR beta CDR3 regions from genomic DNA through bias-controlled multiplex PCR. An Illumina NextSeq 500 was used to sequence the TCR libraries, reaching approximately 2 million read pairs at survey level or 5-6 million at deep level. The source study handled its data this way. The immunoSEQ Analyzer software assigned V, D and J genes, filtered out non-productive sequences, and reported clonality. Repertoires were compared by productive Simpson clonality and by the Morisita overlap index of productive TRB rearrangements between infused TIL and blood. For each clone in blood, the absolute clonotype count was estimated by multiplying the lymphocyte count by the CD3+ fraction and by the clone's productive frequency. The table comes from immuneACCESS by way of TCRdb, which keeps in-frame sequences with V and J called. Part of the clones is missing from these tables; in studies checked, under half for an unresolved V gene and the rest for unknown reasons. The D gene and trimming were derived from the DNA, and the V and J assignments and clone size from that table. Recorded for this sample are about 52,000 clones; approximately 79% of them occurred a single time. About 5% of the sample belongs to the ten largest clones.

About this clone: The target of this receptor is not known. No much larger clone is present one base from it, and per-base qualities are unavailable.

The paper's findings and limits, for the study overall: The baseline peripheral repertoire was partially replaced by infused TIL clonotypes, which then decayed over months, and persistence showed no apparent association with response. The cohort was highly selected, including more treatment-naive, never-smoker and oncogene-addicted patients than is typical, which limits generalizability. The study protocol defined all tumor marker inferences as exploratory.

The sample's time point label, decoded: pre-treatment sample, taken before nivolumab and TIL therapy. Between October 2017 and January 2020, a dual-center phase I trial enrolled adults who had stage 4 NSCLC. Samples were obtained from a single-arm, open-label phase I trial in which tumor-infiltrating lymphocyte therapy with nivolumab was evaluated in advanced non-small cell lung cancer. Blood mononuclear cells were isolated from EDTA tubes by Ficoll gradient and were snap-frozen as pellets, and DNA was extracted with a Qiagen mini-prep kit. Specimen: blood, collected at baseline. Rearrangement joined TRBV5-1 to TRBJ1-3, with the D gene not confidently named. This TCR came from a woman aged 30 to 85 with non-small cell lung cancer. The DNA sequence is given as TGCGCCAGCAGCTTGGATCCGACGGGCCGCTCTGGAAACACCATATATTTT. Protein translation: CASSLDPTGRSGNTIYF.